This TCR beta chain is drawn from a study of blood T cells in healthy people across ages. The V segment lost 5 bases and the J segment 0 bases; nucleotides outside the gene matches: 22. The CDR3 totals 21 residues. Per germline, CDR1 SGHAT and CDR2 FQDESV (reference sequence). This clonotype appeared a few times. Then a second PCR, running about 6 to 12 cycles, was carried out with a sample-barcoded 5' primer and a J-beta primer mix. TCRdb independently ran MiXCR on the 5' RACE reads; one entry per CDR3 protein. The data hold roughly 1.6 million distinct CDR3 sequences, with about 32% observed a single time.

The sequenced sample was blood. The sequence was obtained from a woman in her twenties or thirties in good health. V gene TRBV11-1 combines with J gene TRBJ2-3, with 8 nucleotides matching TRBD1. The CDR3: CASSHATDRDRSSFSTDTQYF. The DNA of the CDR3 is TGTGCCAGCAGCCACGCTACCGATAGGGACAGGAGTTCTTTTAGCACAGATACGCAGTATTTT.